This T cell receptor (beta chain) is drawn from a study of a mutant IDH1 vaccine in newly diagnosed glioma. Study context: It was radiotherapy, temozolomide, or both that patients received previously, with most receiving both. Study observations and caveats: Evidence of vaccine-induced immune responses was documented in about 93% of patients. Changes to the top peripheral T cell clonotypes appeared unrelated to pseudoprogression.

Documented time point: baseline, week 1 (first vaccination visit). Treatment here: pre-vaccination baseline after standard-of-care therapy. The astrocytomas were IDH1-mutant, ATRX-negative, and WHO grade 3 or 4. Assay used: immunoSEQ multiplex PCR; TCRdb lists only in-frame clones, some missing. Here the sample spans 65,000 to 70,000 clones, 65% to 90% being singletons. Germline V gives CDR1 SGHRS, CDR2 YFSETQ. The CDR3 spans 13 residues. The ends were cut back, 4 bases at V and 8 bases at J, with 12 bases in the middle. About this clone: Its target is not known.

Sequenced material: PBMCs, taken from a glioma patient treated with radiotherapy, temozolomide or both. This clonotype was obtained from a man in his thirties or forties with glioma. The V call is TRBV5-1, the J call TRBJ2-2; perhaps TRBD1 as D (6 bases). The CDR3, as DNA: TGCGCCAGCAGCCCGCTCACAGGGGGGGAGCTGTTTTTT. Translating it yields CASSPLTGGELFF.